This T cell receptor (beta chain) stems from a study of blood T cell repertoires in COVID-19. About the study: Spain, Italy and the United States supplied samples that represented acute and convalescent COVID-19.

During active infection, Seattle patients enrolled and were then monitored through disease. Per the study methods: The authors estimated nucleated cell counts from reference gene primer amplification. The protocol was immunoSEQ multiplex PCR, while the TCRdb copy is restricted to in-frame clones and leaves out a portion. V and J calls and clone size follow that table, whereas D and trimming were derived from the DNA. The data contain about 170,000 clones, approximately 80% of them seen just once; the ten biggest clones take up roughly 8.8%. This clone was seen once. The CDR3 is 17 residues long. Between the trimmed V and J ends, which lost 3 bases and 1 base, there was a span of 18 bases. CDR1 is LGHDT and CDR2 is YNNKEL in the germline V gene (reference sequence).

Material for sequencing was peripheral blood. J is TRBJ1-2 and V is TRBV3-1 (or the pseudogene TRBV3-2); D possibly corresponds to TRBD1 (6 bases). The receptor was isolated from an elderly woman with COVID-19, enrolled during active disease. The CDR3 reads CASSQYGWDTFNYGYTF. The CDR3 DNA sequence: TGTGCCAGCAGCCAGTACGGGTGGGACACCTTTAACTATGGCTACACCTTC.